These 24 T cell receptor beta chains share one sample of origin, sequenced in a study of high-grade serous ovarian cancer treatment subgroups. Tumor samples were obtained before definitive surgery or chemotherapy. Sequencing used immunoSEQ multiplex PCR; TCRdb keeps in-frame clones, though not all of them. The sample shows 2,500 to 3,500 clones, 82% of them seen only once. The sample consisted of tumor tissue. All receptors come from a human donor with high-grade serous ovarian cancer.

The chain carries TRBV12-5 and TRBJ2-3; 11 nucleotides agree with TRBD2. CDR1 is LGHNT, CDR2 FRNRAP, per germline. The CDR3 has 18 residues. V lost 5 bases, J lost 4 bases, and 14 bases stayed unmatched. The CDR3 region has the DNA TGTGCTAGTGGTCCGAAGGCTTTAGCGGGAGGGCCAGCAGATACGCAGTATTTT. This translates into CASGPKALAGGPADTQYF.

The table lists this clone with a few counts. The chain couples TRBV7-2 to TRBJ2-1; no definite D call. The V gene lost 3 bases and the J gene lost 6 bases, with 9 bases spanning the gap. The V gene's germline CDR1 is SGHTA and CDR2 FQGNSA. The CDR3 loop spans 13 amino acids. The CDR3 is CASSFSSGNEQFF. The CDR3 DNA sequence: TGTGCCAGCAGCTTTAGTTCGGGCAATGAGCAGTTCTTC.

As DNA, the CDR3 is TGTGCCAGTAGTATGGGATTAGGCACCTACGAGCAGTACTTC. Protein product: CASSMGLGTYEQYF. V and J are TRBV19 and TRBJ2-7; D remains unclear. Germline V lookup: CDR1 LNHDA, CDR2 SQIVND (reference sequence). V was cut by 3 bases and J by 2 bases, with 11 bases left in between. There are 14 residues in the CDR3.

This clone was seen just once. The chain combines TRBV29-1 with TRBJ2-3, with 7 positions matching TRBD1. V was pared by 6 bases and J by 6 bases, with 9 bases of the junction left unmatched. The CDR3 consists of 13 residues. The germline gives CDR1 SQVTM, CDR2 ANQGSEA. In DNA form, the CDR3 reads TGCAGCGTGGACAGGCCCGCGCGGGATACGCAGTATTTT. Its protein product is CSVDRPARDTQYF.

The chain uses TRBV29-1 and TRBJ2-1, with D maybe TRBD2 (6 bases). Germline lookup yields CDR1 SQVTM and CDR2 ANQGSEA. The CDR3 is 18 residues long. V lost 7 bases, J lost 5 bases, and 30 bases lay in between. The CDR3 bases are TGCAGCGCATTGAGTTGGGACTCATTCACCGTCGACAACAATGAGCAGTTCTTC. As protein: CSALSWDSFTVDNNEQFF.

V usage is TRBV28 and J usage is TRBJ2-1; D not certain. The CDR3 runs 15 residues. Germline-derived CDR1 and CDR2 are MDHEN and SYDVKM. The V gene lost 2 bases and the J gene lost 0 bases, with 8 bases spanning the gap. The CDR3 region has the DNA TGTGCCAGCAGTTTACCGGGCAGCTCCTACAATGAGCAGTTCTTC. Amino acids: CASSLPGSSYNEQFF.

This chain links TRBV23-1 with TRBJ2-5, with TRBD2 matching over 12 bases. The tail of the sequence fits TRBJ2-7 better, so the J call may be wrong. TRBV23-1 is filed as an ORF, its function uncertain. This CDR3 spans 15 amino acids. Here the CDR3 reads CASRNGLAGKYEQYF. The CDR3 nucleotides are TGCGCCAGCAGGAATGGACTAGCGGGGAAATACGAGCAGTACTTC.

V gene TRBV10-3 combines with J gene TRBJ2-7; 10 bases fit TRBD1. V shed 1 base, J shed 3 bases, and the junction held 0 bases outside the gene matches. The CDR3 is 14 amino acids. The germline gives CDR1 ENHRY, CDR2 SYGVKD. The DNA for the CDR3 is TGTGCCATCAGTGAGTGGACAGGGGGCTACGAGCAGTACTTC. This encodes CAISEWTGGYEQYF.

This chain uses TRBV5-4 with TRBJ2-3; TRBD1 matches at 9 bases. CDR3 length: 16 amino acids. The germline V gene has CDR1 SGHNT and CDR2 YYREEE (reference sequence). V dropped 3 bases and J dropped 6; count of bases not matched to a gene: 11. DNA of the CDR3: TGTGCCAGCAGCTCACAGGGGGCCGGAATAACGGATACGCAGTATTTT. This encodes CASSSQGAGITDTQYF.

The chain employs TRBV10-3 and TRBJ2-3; the match to TRBD1 covers 7 bases. V gave up 5 bases and J gave up 2 bases; unmatched junction bases: 4. Germline lookup yields CDR1 ENHRY and CDR2 SYGVKD. CDR3 length equals 14 residues. The CDR3 region is CAISRDRDTDTQYF. Here the CDR3 DNA reads TGTGCCATCAGTAGGGACAGAGACACAGATACGCAGTATTTT.

This chain connects TRBV7-2 to TRBJ2-7; TRBD2 matches at 10 bases. The trim removed 5 bases at V and 6 bases at J, leaving 13 bases unmatched. CDR1 is SGHTA and CDR2 is FQGNSA in the germline V gene. The CDR3 runs 16 residues. The CDR3 DNA reads as TGTGCCAGCAGCCAAGATCGGGCTAGCGGGAGCTTCGAGCAGTACTTC. Translation gives CASSQDRASGSFEQYF. Based on the CDR3 plus reference TRBV7-2 and TRBJ2-7, the full variable domain is GAGVSQSPSNKVTEKGKDVELRCDPISGHTALYWYRQSLGQGLEFLIYFQGNSAPDKSGLPSDRFSAERTGGSVSTLTIQRTQQEDSAVYLCASSQDRASGSFEQYFGPGTRLTVT.

The V gene is TRBV7-8, the J gene TRBJ2-7; no clear D gene. The CDR3 loop spans 13 amino acids. Trimming removed 1 base from V and 3 bases from J, with 7 bases in between. CDR1 and CDR2 from the germline V gene are SGHVS and FQNEAQ. The CDR3 reads CASSLVNGYEQYF. In DNA, the CDR3 is TGTGCCAGCAGCTTAGTCAACGGCTACGAGCAGTACTTC.

CDR3 sequence (DNA): TGTGCCAGCAGCTTCGGGACAGGGTATTACGAGCAGTACTTC. Amino acids: CASSFGTGYYEQYF. The V gene is TRBV7-6, the J gene TRBJ2-7; 9 bases agree with TRBD1. The germline gives CDR1 SGHVS, CDR2 FNYEAQ. The CDR3 runs to 14 residues. V gave up 3 bases and J gave up 4 bases; unmatched junction bases: 4. The full variable domain, rest sourced from reference TRBV7-6 and TRBJ2-7, is GAGVSQSPRYKVTKRGQDVALRCDPISGHVSLYWYRQALGQGPEFLTYFNYEAQQDKSGLPNDRFSAERPEGSISTLTIQRTEQRDSAMYRCASSFGTGYYEQYFGPGTRLTVT.

CDR3 in DNA: TGCGCCAGCAGCTCGGGACTAGCCGACAATGAGCAGTTCTTC. Its translation is CASSSGLADNEQFF. V usage is TRBV4-1 and J usage is TRBJ2-1; TRBD2 aligns across 9 bases. V gave up 5 bases and J gave up 5 bases; unmatched junction bases: 4. The CDR3 totals 14 residues. Germline CDR1 reads MGHRA; CDR2 reads YSYEKL.

The chain has TRBV25-1 and TRBJ2-5; possible D gene TRBD1, 5 bases. The J call may be wrong; the DNA end is better matched by TRBJ2-7. CDR3 length: 12 amino acids. Germline V lookup: CDR1 MGHDK, CDR2 SYGVNS. The CDR3 sequence: CASSYQGGEQYF. CDR3 bases: TGTGCCAGCAGTTACCAGGGCGGCGAGCAGTACTTC.

The chain uses TRBV11-2 and TRBJ2-7; D is perhaps TRBD1 (6 bases). Germline V CDR1 and CDR2: SGHAT, FQNNGV. Trimming left V 0 bases short and J 5 bases short, with 14 bases between. The CDR3 contains 15 residues. The CDR3 nucleotides are TGTGCCAGCAGCTTAGATTGGCAGGGGAAAAACGAGCAGTACTTC. Translated: CASSLDWQGKNEQYF.

This sequence joins TRBV18 and TRBJ2-7; 11 nucleotides align to TRBD1. This CDR3 is 15 amino acids long. CDR1 KGHSH and CDR2 LQKENI come from the germline V gene. The junction had 1 base not matched to a gene; V was cut back by 3 bases and J by 0 bases. This chain's CDR3 is CASSPGTGGSYEQYF. The CDR3 nucleotides are TGTGCCAGCTCACCCGGGACAGGGGGCTCCTACGAGCAGTACTTC.

V gene TRBV7-7 combines with J gene TRBJ2-5, with 7 bases matching TRBD1. Germline CDR1 SSHAT, CDR2 FNYEAQ (reference sequence). The CDR3 is 15 amino acids. In nucleotides, the CDR3 is TGTGCTAGCGCCATAGGGGGCGCAGGGCAAGAGACCCAGTACTTC. This translates into CASAIGGAGQETQYF.

The J gene is TRBJ2-3, the V gene TRBV2; D ambiguous. The V gene's germline CDR1 is SNHLY and CDR2 FYNNEI. V dropped 5 bases and J dropped 6 bases, with 9 bases sitting between them. This CDR3 comprises 12 residues. CDR3 DNA sequence: TGTGCCAGCAGTTCAGGAGAGGATACGCAGTATTTT. Encoded protein: CASSSGEDTQYF. The full variable domain, rest sourced from reference TRBV2 and TRBJ2-3, is EPEVTQTPSHQVTQMGQEVILRCVPISNHLYFYWYRQILGQKVEFLVSFYNNEISEKSEIFDDQFSVERPDGSNFTLKIRSTKLEDSAMYFCASSSGEDTQYFGPGTRLTVL.

The chain recombines TRBV29-1 with TRBJ2-3; the match to TRBD1 covers 8 bases. Looked up from germline, CDR1 is SQVTM and CDR2 is ANQGSEA. V lost 7 bases, J lost 2 bases, and 11 bases stayed unmatched. CDR3 length: 15 residues. CDR3 DNA sequence: TGCAGCGGGGGGGACAGGAGAGCTTCCACAGATACGCAGTATTTT. The encoded protein is CSGGDRRASTDTQYF.

This rearrangement joins TRBV5-1 to TRBJ2-3, with no clear D. The V gene's germline CDR1 is SGHRS and CDR2 YFSETQ. The CDR3 length is 15 residues. Trimming shortened V by 6 bases and J by 2 bases, and 16 bases separated the two germline ends. The CDR3 is CASMRLGHSTDTQYF. The CDR3 region has the DNA TGCGCCAGCATGAGGCTAGGCCACTCCACAGATACGCAGTATTTT.

This CDR3 reads CASSKARDRAYEQYF. DNA of the CDR3: TGTGCCAGCAGCAAAGCGCGGGACAGAGCCTACGAGCAGTACTTC. The chain joins TRBV21-1 to TRBJ2-7; whether TRBD1, the table's D call, matches the DNA was not checked. TRBV21-1 is an annotated pseudogene. The CDR3 length is 15 residues.

This clone was counted only a few times. The genes are TRBV27 and TRBJ1-5, with TRBD1 matching 7 bases. Looked up from germline, CDR1 is MNHEY and CDR2 is SMNVEV (reference sequence). The V gene end was trimmed by 7 bases and the J gene end by 4 bases; junction bases not matched to a gene: 7. CDR3 size: 14 residues. The CDR3 DNA sequence: TGTGCCAGCAAAGGACAGGCGGGAAATCAGCCCCAGCATTTT. Amino acids: CASKGQAGNQPQHF.

The V call is TRBV30, the J call TRBJ2-7, with D possibly TRBD2 on 5 matching bases. From germline, CDR1 is GTSNPN and CDR2 SVGIG (reference sequence). V shed 3 bases and J shed 0 bases, with 9 bases lying between them. CDR3 length: 13 residues. The CDR3 nucleotides are TGTGCCTGGAGGCGGAGGAGCTCCTACGAGCAGTACTTC. It yields the protein CAWRRRSSYEQYF.